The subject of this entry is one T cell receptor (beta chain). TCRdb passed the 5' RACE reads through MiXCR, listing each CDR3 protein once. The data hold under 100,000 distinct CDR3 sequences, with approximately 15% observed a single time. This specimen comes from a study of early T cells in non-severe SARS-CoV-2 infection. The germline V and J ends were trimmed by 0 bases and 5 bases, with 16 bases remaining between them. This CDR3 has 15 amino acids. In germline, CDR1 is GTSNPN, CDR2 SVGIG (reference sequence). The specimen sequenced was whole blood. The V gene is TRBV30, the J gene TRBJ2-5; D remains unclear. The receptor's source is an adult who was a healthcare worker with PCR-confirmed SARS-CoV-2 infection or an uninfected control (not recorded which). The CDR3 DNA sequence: TGTGCCTGGAGTGTTCCTTCTTCAACTCTTGAGACCCAGTACTTC. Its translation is CAWSVPSSTLETQYF.